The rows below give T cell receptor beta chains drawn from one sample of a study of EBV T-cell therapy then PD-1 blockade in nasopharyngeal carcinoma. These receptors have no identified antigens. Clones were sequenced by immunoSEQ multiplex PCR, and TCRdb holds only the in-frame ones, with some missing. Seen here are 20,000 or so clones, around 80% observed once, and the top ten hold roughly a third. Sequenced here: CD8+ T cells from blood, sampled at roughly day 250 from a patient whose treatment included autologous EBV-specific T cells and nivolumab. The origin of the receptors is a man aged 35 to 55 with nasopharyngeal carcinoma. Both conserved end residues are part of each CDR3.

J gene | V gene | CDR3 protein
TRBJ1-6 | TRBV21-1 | CASSIRQPGGSPLHF
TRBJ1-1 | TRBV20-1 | CSARQGRVAFF
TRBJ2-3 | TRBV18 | CASSPERGGPDTQYF
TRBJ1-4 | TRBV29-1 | CSVGGELGEKLFF
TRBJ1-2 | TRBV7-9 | CASSRLQGENYGYTF
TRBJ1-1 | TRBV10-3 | CAISDPGHSNTEAFF
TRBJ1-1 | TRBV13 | CASSWGQFGTEAFF
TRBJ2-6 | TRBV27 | CASSLSAGSGANVLTF
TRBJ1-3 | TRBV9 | CASATPGAGNTIYF
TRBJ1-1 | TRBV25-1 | CASSATGYTEAFF
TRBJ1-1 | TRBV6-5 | CASSEGGANTEAFF
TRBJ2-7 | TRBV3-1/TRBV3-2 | CASSQDQDEQYF
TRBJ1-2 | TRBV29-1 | CSVVQGFNYGYTF
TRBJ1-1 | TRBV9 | CASSVFLGTEAFF
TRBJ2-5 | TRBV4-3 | CASSPSGGLETQYF
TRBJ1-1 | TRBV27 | CASAPGGKRDTEAFF
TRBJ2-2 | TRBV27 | CASSYSPGDERNTGELFF
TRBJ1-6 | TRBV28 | CASSFAGLTKSYHF
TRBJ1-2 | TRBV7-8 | CASSLANGGNYGYTF
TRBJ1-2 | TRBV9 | CASSEGGRGYGYTF
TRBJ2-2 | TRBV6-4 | CASSDLGQGNTGELFF
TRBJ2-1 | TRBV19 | CASTPNGGSHEQFF
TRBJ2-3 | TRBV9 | CASSSGQASTDTQYF
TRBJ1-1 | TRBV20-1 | CSAHETEAFF
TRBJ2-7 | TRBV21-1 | CASSNRGVARDREDYEQYF
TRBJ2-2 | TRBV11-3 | CASSGQENTGELFF
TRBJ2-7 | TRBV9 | CASSVAGTGHYEQYF
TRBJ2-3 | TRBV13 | CASSHPTLAGDTDTQYF
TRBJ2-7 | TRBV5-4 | CASSLGGYEQYF
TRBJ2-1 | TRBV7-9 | CASSLAGGTEQFF
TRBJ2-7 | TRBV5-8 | CASSSILGIYEQYF
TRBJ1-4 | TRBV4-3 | CASSQKTGTGNEKLFF
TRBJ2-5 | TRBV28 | CASSFPLTSGGAYQETQYF
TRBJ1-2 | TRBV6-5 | CASSYVRVEDGYTF
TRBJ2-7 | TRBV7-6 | CASSLEDRVRADEQYF
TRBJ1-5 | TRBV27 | CASSLLGNQPQHF
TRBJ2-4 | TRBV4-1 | CASSQGRGQGASKNIQYF
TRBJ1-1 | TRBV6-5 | CASSYLEANTEAFF
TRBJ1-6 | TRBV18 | CASSPNGESYNSPLHF